The entry that follows covers one T cell receptor (beta chain) sequence. The antigen is not known. The method was immunoSEQ multiplex PCR; TCRdb's version includes in-frame clones alone and lacks a portion of them. The sample carries some 95,000 clones, 65% to 90% recorded once. Regarding time point: baseline pretreatment blood. This sample's treatment: 15 Gy SBRT to primary tumor, nephrectomy 4 weeks later. Blood was sampled at baseline, 2 weeks and 4 weeks after SBRT. This renal cell carcinoma was of the clear cell type. Trimming removed 1 base at V and 4 bases at J, with 5 bases between. This CDR3 contains 12 residues. This entry is derived from a study of radiation and T cells in renal cell carcinoma. On the study more broadly: Nephrectomy followed 15 Gy stereotactic body radiation by 4 weeks. General study points: From baseline, blood top tumor clonotypes peaked at 2 weeks post-radiation.

This sequence originates from a man aged 50-60 years with renal cell carcinoma. The chain uses TRBV23-1 and TRBJ2-7, with D uncertain. TRBV23-1 is known as an ORF, though its function is uncertain. The sequences come from blood, collected from a patient whose treatment included radiotherapy and nephrectomy. CDR3 in amino acids: CASSQWAYEQYF. The CDR3 bases are TGCGCCAGCAGTCAATGGGCTTACGAGCAGTACTTC.